Listed here are 7 T cell receptor beta chains from one sample, sequenced in a study of CD8 T cells in Susac syndrome. Random hexamers served to reverse transcribe about 0.5 to 1 ug RNA. Via MiXCR, TCRdb re-called the immunoSEQ multiplex PCR reads, giving one row per CDR3 protein. The data hold 150,000 to 200,000 distinct CDR3 sequences, with around 93% observed a single time. The sequenced sample consisted of CD4+ T cells from PBMCs. The source is a human donor in good health.

The chain combines TRBV12-3 or TRBV12-4 with TRBJ2-7; the match to TRBD2 covers 8 bases. The V and J ends lost 2 bases and 8 bases, in that order; junction bases with no gene match: 8. The CDR3 is 14 residues long. In nucleotides, the CDR3 is TGTGCCAGCAGTTTATCCAGCGGGGGAACGCAGCAGTACTTC. This codes for CASSLSSGGTQQYF.

The V call is TRBV4-2, the J call TRBJ2-3, with no clear D. The germline V gene has CDR1 LGHNA and CDR2 YNFKEQ. The V end lost 1 base, the J end lost 3 bases, and 11 bases lay between the germline ends. The CDR3 is 15 amino acids. The CDR3: CASSQGGSATDTQYF. In nucleotides, the CDR3 is TGTGCCAGCAGCCAAGGAGGCAGCGCAACAGATACGCAGTATTTT.

DNA of the CDR3: TGTGCCAGCAGTCCGGGCGGGGGGATAAATGAAGCTTTCTTT. It is translated as CASSPGGGINEAFF. This rearrangement joins TRBV6-2 or TRBV6-3 to TRBJ1-1; weak D call: TRBD1 (5 bases). Germline V gene lookup returns CDR1 MNHEY and CDR2 SVGEGT. CDR3 length: 14 amino acids. V shed 5 bases and J shed 7 bases, with 17 bases lying between them.

V is TRBV5-1 and J is TRBJ2-7, with TRBD1 identical over 8 bases. V shed 4 bases, J shed 2 bases, and the junction held 8 bases outside the gene matches. CDR1 is SGHRS, CDR2 YFSETQ, per germline. CDR3 length: 15 residues. The CDR3 spells CASSPGQGRTYEQYF. For the CDR3, the DNA is TGCGCCAGCAGCCCCGGACAGGGAAGAACCTACGAGCAGTACTTC.

This chain uses TRBV15 with TRBJ1-2, with D perhaps matching TRBD1 (6 bases). The CDR3 has 14 amino acids. The germline V and J ends were trimmed by 5 bases and 3 bases, with 13 bases remaining between them. Germline V CDR1 and CDR2: LNHNV, YYDKDF (reference sequence). As DNA, the CDR3 is TGTGCCACCAGCGGGGGGGGCACCTACTATGGCTACACCTTC. It encodes CATSGGGTYYGYTF.

The CDR3 spells CASSYVRLDRLQFTLHF. Written as DNA, the CDR3 is TGTGCCAGCAGTTACGTGAGATTGGACAGATTACAATTCACCCTCCACTTT. The chain joins TRBV6-2 or TRBV6-3 to TRBJ1-6; TRBD1 might be the D (6 bases). Trimming stripped 2 bases from V and 14 bases from J, with 25 bases between. Germline CDR1 MNHEY, CDR2 SVGEGT. The CDR3 has 17 residues.

This chain uses TRBV20-1 with TRBJ1-2, with a weak D call TRBD1 (5 bases). Germline V CDR1 and CDR2: DFQATT, SNEGSKA (reference sequence). The V end was cut by 6 bases, the J end by 5 bases, with 19 bases between. CDR3 length equals 14 residues. The CDR3 bases are TGCAGTGCCGCACTAAGTGGGACCTCTTATGGCTACACCTTC. It specifies CSAALSGTSYGYTF.